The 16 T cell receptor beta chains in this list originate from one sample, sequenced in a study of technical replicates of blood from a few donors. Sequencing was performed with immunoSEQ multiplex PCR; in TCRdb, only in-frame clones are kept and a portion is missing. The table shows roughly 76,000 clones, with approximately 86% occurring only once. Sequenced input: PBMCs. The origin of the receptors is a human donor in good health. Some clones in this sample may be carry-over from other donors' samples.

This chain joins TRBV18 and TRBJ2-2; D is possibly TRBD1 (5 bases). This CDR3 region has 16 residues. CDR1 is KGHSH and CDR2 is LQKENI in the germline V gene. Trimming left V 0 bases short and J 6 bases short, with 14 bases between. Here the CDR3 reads CASSPPERTTAGELFF. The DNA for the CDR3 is TGTGCCAGCTCACCACCGGAACGGACAACAGCCGGGGAGCTGTTTTTT.

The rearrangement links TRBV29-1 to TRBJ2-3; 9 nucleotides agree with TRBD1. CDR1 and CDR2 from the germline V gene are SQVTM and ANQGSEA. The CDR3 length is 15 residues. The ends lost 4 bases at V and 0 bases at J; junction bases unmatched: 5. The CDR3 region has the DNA TGCAGCGTTGGAGGGACAGGGACGAGCACAGATACGCAGTATTTT. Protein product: CSVGGTGTSTDTQYF.

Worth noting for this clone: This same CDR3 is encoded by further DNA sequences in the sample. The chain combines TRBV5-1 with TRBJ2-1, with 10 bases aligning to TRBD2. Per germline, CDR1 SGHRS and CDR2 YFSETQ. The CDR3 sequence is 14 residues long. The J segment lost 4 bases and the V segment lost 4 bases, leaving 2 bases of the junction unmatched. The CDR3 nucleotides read TGCGCCAGCAGCGGAGCGGGAGGGTACAATGAGCAGTTCTTC. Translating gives CASSGAGGYNEQFF.

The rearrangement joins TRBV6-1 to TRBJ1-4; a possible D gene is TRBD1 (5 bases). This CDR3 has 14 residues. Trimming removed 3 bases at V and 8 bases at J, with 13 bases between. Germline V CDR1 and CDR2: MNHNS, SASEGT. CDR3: CASSDRAEREKLFF. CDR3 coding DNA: TGTGCCAGCAGTGACAGGGCAGAAAGGGAAAAACTGTTTTTT.

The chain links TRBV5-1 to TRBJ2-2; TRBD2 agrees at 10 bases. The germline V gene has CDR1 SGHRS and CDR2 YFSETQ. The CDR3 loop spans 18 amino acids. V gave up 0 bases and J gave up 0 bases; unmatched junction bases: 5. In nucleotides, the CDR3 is TGCGCCAGCAGCTTGGCCGGGACTAGCGCCCCGAACACCGGGGAGCTGTTTTTT. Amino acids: CASSLAGTSAPNTGELFF.

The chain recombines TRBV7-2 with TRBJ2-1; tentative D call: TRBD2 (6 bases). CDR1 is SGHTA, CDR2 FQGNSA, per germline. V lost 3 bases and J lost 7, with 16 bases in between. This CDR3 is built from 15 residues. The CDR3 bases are TGTGCCAGCAGCTTCCGGGGTAGCGGCATTAATGAGCAGTTCTTC. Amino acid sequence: CASSFRGSGINEQFF.

The DNA for the CDR3 is TGTGCCAGCAGAATCGACGACAGATTTTGGACTGAAGCTTTCTTT. The encoded protein is CASRIDDRFWTEAFF. V gene TRBV6-5 combines with J gene TRBJ1-1, with D perhaps matching TRBD1 (5 bases). CDR3 length: 15 amino acids. Trimming removed 6 bases from V and 5 bases from J, with 19 bases in between. Germline CDR1 is MNHEY and CDR2 is SVGAGI.

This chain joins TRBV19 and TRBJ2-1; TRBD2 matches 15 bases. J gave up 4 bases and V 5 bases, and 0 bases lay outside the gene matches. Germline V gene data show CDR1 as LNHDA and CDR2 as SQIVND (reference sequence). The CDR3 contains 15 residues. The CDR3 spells CASSGLAGGYNEQFF. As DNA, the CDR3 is TGTGCCAGTAGTGGACTAGCGGGAGGGTACAATGAGCAGTTCTTC. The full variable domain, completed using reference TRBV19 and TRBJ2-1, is DGGITQSPKYLFRKEGQNVTLSCEQNLNHDAMYWYRQDPGQGLRLIYYSQIVNDFQKGDIAEGYSVSREKKESFPLTVTSAQKNPTAFYLCASSGLAGGYNEQFFGPGTRLTVL.

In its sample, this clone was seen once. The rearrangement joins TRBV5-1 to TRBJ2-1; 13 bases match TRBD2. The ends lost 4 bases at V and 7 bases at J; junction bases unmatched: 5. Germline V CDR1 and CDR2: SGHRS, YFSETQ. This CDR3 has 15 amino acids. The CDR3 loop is CASSGLAGAVNEQFF. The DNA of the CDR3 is TGCGCCAGCAGCGGACTAGCGGGAGCAGTAAATGAGCAGTTCTTC. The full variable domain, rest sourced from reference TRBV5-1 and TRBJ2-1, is KAGVTQTPRYLIKTRGQQVTLSCSPISGHRSVSWYQQTPGQGLQFLFEYFSETQRNKGNFPGRFSGRQFSNSRSEMNVSTLELGDSALYLCASSGLAGAVNEQFFGPGTRLTVL.

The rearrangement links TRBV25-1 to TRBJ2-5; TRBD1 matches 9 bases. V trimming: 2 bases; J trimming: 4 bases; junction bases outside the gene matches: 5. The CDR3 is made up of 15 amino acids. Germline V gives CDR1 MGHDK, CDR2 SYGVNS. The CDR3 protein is CASSEASTGGETQYF. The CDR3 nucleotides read TGTGCCAGCAGTGAAGCTTCGACAGGGGGAGAGACCCAGTACTTC.

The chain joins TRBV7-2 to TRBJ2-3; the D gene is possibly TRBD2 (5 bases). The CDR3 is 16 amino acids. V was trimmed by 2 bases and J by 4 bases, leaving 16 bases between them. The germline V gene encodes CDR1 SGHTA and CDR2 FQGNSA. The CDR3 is CASSLSGRGKADTQYF. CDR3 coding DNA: TGTGCCAGCAGCTTATCTGGCCGGGGTAAAGCAGATACGCAGTATTTT. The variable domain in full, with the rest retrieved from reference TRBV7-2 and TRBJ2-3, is GAGVSQSPSNKVTEKGKDVELRCDPISGHTALYWYRQSLGQGLEFLIYFQGNSAPDKSGLPSDRFSAERTGGSVSTLTIQRTQQEDSAVYLCASSLSGRGKADTQYFGPGTRLTVL.

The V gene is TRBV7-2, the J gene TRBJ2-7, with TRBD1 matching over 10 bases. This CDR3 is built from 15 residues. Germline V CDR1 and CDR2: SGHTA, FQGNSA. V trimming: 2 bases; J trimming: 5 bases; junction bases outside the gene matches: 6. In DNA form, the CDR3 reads TGTGCCAGCAGCTTACCCGGGACAGGGGTCGACGAGCAGTACTTC. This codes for CASSLPGTGVDEQYF. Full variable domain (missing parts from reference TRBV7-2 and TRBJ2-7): GAGVSQSPSNKVTEKGKDVELRCDPISGHTALYWYRQSLGQGLEFLIYFQGNSAPDKSGLPSDRFSAERTGGSVSTLTIQRTQQEDSAVYLCASSLPGTGVDEQYFGPGTRLTVT.

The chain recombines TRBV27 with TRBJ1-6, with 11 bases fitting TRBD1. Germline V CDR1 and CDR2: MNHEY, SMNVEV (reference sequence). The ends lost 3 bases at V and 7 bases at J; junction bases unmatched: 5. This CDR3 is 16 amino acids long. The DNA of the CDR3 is TGTGCCAGCAGTTTCCGCGGGACAGGGGGAAATTCACCCCTCCACTTT. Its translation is CASSFRGTGGNSPLHF.

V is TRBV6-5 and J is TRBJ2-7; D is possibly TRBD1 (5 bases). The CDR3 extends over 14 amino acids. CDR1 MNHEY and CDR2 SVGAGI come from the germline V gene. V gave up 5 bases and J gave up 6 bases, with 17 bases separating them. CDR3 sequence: CASSIDRRGSEQYF. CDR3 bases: TGTGCCAGCAGTATAGACAGAAGAGGAAGCGAGCAGTACTTC.

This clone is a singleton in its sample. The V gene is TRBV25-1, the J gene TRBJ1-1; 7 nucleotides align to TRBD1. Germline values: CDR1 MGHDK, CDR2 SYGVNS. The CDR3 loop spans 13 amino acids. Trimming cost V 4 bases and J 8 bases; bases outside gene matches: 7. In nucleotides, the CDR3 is TGTGCCAGCAGTGCAAACCAGGGGGTCGAAGCTTTCTTT. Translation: CASSANQGVEAFF.

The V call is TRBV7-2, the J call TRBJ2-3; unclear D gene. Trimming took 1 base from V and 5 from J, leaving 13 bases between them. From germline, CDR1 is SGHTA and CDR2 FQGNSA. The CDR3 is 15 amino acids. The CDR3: CASSLERFMRDTQYF. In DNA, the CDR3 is TGTGCCAGCAGCTTAGAACGGTTCATGAGAGATACGCAGTATTTT.